The clone carrying this T cell receptor beta chain was detected once. The sample is drawn from a study of CD4 T cells in relation to SARS-CoV-2 and coronaviruses. Overall study context: Shared crossreactive spike epitopes were mapped to their HLA restriction.

TCRdb keeps only in-frame clones here, not all; method: immunoSEQ multiplex PCR. The table records approximately 38,000 clones, roughly 90% of them present only once. V was trimmed by 0 bases and J by 4 bases, leaving 9 bases between them. This CDR3 is built from 14 residues. Germline-derived CDR1 and CDR2 are LGHDT and YNNKEL (reference sequence). The receptor's source is an adult with COVID-19. Material: memory CD4+ T cells from PBMCs. The genes are TRBV3-1 (or the pseudogene TRBV3-2) and TRBJ1-1, with D possibly matching TRBD1 (6 bases). CDR3 protein: CASSQDRGSTEAFF. In nucleotides, the CDR3 is TGTGCCAGCAGCCAAGACAGGGGTTCCACTGAAGCTTTCTTT.